Listed below are T cell receptor beta chains from one sample, sequenced in a study of cytomegalovirus exposure and HLA in healthy donors. Libraries were prepared by immunoSEQ multiplex PCR; TCRdb keeps only in-frame clonotypes and omits some of them. This sample's table has around 130,000 clones. The sample was PBMCs. Receptor source: an older woman in good health and CMV-seronegative. Each CDR3 is given with its conserved first and last residue. The D gene is left open where the match is weak.

D	V	J	DNA	CDR3
.	TRBV7-2	TRBJ2-3	TGTGCCAGCAGCATTTACAGGGTTGATACGCAGTATTTT	CASSIYRVDTQYF
TRBD1	TRBV6-6	TRBJ1-1	TGTGCCAGCAGCCCCAGGGGGCTAGAAGCTTTCTTT	CASSPRGLEAFF
TRBD1	TRBV5-8	TRBJ2-7	TGTGCCAGCAGCTTGGCCGGGACAGGGGTGAACGAGCAGTACTTT	CASSLAGTGVNEQYF
TRBD1	TRBV7-8	TRBJ1-1	TGTGCCAGCAGCTTAGCTGATCGGGCGGACAGGGTACGGACTGAAGCTTTCTTT	CASSLADRADRVRTEAFF
.	TRBV10-2	TRBJ1-5	TGCGCCAGCAGTGGGACACCTAGCAATCAGCCCCAGCATTTT	CASSGTPSNQPQHF
.	TRBV5-1	TRBJ1-2	TGCGCCAGCAGCTTGGAGCAGGGTGACGGCTACACCTTC	CASSLEQGDGYTF
.	TRBV29-1	TRBJ2-1	TGCAGCGGGAGAGAGAGGAATGAGCAGTTCTTC	CSGRERNEQFF
.	TRBV9	TRBJ1-1	TGTGCCAGCAGCCGTAATAGGGGGGGGGTAGAGAGTAACACTGAAGCTTTCTTT	CASSRNRGGVESNTEAFF
.	TRBV5-3	TRBJ1-2	TGTGCCAGAAGCTTAGTCGGGGAAAGGGAAAAACCTAACTATGGCTACACCTTC	CARSLVGEREKPNYGYTF
TRBD1	TRBV5-1	TRBJ2-3	TGCGCCAGCAGCGCCTGGACAGGGACCATTTTTGAGACAGATACGCAGTATTTT	CASSAWTGTIFETDTQYF
.	TRBV27	TRBJ2-7	TGTGCCAGCAGCCTACAGGGATCTGAGGAGCAGTACTTC	CASSLQGSEEQYF
.	TRBV7-8	TRBJ2-7	TGTGCCAGCAGCTCCCCGGGGGAGCAGTACTTC	CASSSPGEQYF
TRBD2	TRBV6-6	TRBJ2-3	TGTGCCAGCAGTTACTCGACTAGCGGGGGGGCCGATACGCAGTATTTT	CASSYSTSGGADTQYF
.	TRBV2	TRBJ1-5	TGTGCCAGCAGTGGGCGGCGGGGCGGTCAGCCCCAGCATTTT	CASSGRRGGQPQHF
TRBD1	TRBV5-6	TRBJ2-2	TGTGCCAGCAGCCTACGGGACAGCGACACCGGGGAGCTGTTTTTT	CASSLRDSDTGELFF
TRBD1	TRBV5-1	TRBJ1-3	TGCGCCAGCAGCTCCGGGACAGCCATCTCTGGAAACACCATATATTTT	CASSSGTAISGNTIYF
.	TRBV6-5	TRBJ1-4	TGTGCCAGCAGCCCAATCGGACTGACGAATGAAAAACTGTTTTTT	CASSPIGLTNEKLFF
.	TRBV27	TRBJ1-6	TGTGCCAGCAGTTTTTCGATGGGAGGTTCACCCCTCCACTTT	CASSFSMGGSPLHF
.	TRBV5-4	TRBJ1-6	TGTGCCAGCAGCTTCCCCCAGGGAGGCTTGGGGAATTCACCCCTCCACTTT	CASSFPQGGLGNSPLHF
TRBD1	TRBV7-9	TRBJ1-5	TGTGCCAGCAGCTTAGGGGACAGGGTATCGGATCAGCCCCAGCATTTT	CASSLGDRVSDQPQHF
TRBD1	TRBV9	TRBJ2-1	TGTGCCAGCAGCGTTGGGCCTGAGGGGGCGTACAATGAGCAGTTCTTC	CASSVGPEGAYNEQFF
.	TRBV30	TRBJ2-7	TGTGCCTGGAGTAATACAGCTTACGAGCAGTACTTC	CAWSNTAYEQYF
.	TRBV18	TRBJ1-3	TGTGCCAGCTCACCCGCGGGGGCTGGAAACACCATATATTTT	CASSPAGAGNTIYF
.	TRBV28	TRBJ1-2	TGTGCCAGCAGACCCGGACAACACTATGGCTACACCTTC	CASRPGQHYGYTF
.	TRBV7-9	TRBJ2-1	TGTGCCAGCAGCCAGCGGGACCCCCTGATACAGGGCTCCTACAATGAGCAGTTCTTC	CASSQRDPLIQGSYNEQFF
TRBD1	TRBV5-4	TRBJ2-7	TGTGCCAGCGGCCTTAGGGGGACAGGGGGAGGCGAGCAGTACTTC	CASGLRGTGGGEQYF
TRBD1	TRBV6-6	TRBJ1-2	TGTGCCAGCTGGGGACAGGGGAAACATTATGGCTACACCTTC	CASWGQGKHYGYTF
TRBD1	TRBV9	TRBJ2-5	TGTGCCAGCAGCGGACAGGGTGCAGACCAAGAGACCCAGTACTTC	CASSGQGADQETQYF
.	TRBV29-1	TRBJ2-7	TGCAGCGGGAGCCAGGGAAGCTCCTACGAGCAGTACTTC	CSGSQGSSYEQYF
.	TRBV5-8	TRBJ1-2	TGTGCCAGCAGCTTGGGGCAGGGCTTGAGCTATGGCTACACCTTC	CASSLGQGLSYGYTF
TRBD1	TRBV4-2	TRBJ1-1	TGTGCCAGCAGCCAAGATATGCGCCCGGGACAGGGAATGAACACTGAAGCTTTCTTT	CASSQDMRPGQGMNTEAFF
.	TRBV4-1	TRBJ2-7	TGCGCCAGCAGCCAAGTAGGTGGTGCGGCAGAGCGCCACGAGCAGTACTTC	CASSQVGGAAERHEQYF
.	TRBV12-5	TRBJ2-7	TGTGCTAGTGCTCCCAGGACAGCCCCCACCGAGCAGTACTTC	CASAPRTAPTEQYF
.	TRBV6-5	TRBJ2-5	TGTGCCAGCAGTTACTCGACGGGTCAAGAGACCCAGTACTTC	CASSYSTGQETQYF
TRBD2	TRBV7-9	TRBJ2-1	TGTGCCAGCAGCTTAGAGGGCGGGAGGGCCTACAATGAGCAGTTCTTC	CASSLEGGRAYNEQFF
TRBD2	TRBV28	TRBJ2-5	TGTGCCAGCAGTCCAGCCCGGCGGGAGAGGTCCCAGTACTTC	CASSPARRERSQYF
.	TRBV29-1	TRBJ1-4	TGCAGCGTTGAAGTTTTGAGGCAGGGAAATGAAAAACTGTTTTTT	CSVEVLRQGNEKLFF
.	TRBV10-1	TRBJ2-7	TGCGCCAGCAGTGAGTCCGGGTCGGCTTCGCAGTACTTC	CASSESGSASQYF
TRBD1	TRBV28	TRBJ1-5	TGTGCCAGCAGAGATGACAGGGGTGGGCAATATAGGCAGCCCCAGCATTTT	CASRDDRGGQYRQPQHF
.	TRBV5-1	TRBJ2-2	TGCGCCAGCAGCGTCGGGACTCTTAACACCGGGGAGCTGTTTTTT	CASSVGTLNTGELFF